One and the same sample provided the 31 T cell receptor beta chains below, sequenced in a study of cytomegalovirus exposure and HLA in healthy donors. The study ran its PCR with 60 Vbeta and 13 Jbeta primers. Using immunoSEQ multiplex PCR, the repertoire was profiled, and TCRdb retains in-frame clones only, with some absent. The table records some 150,000 clones, roughly 82% of them present only once. Material for sequencing was PBMCs. All receptors come from a man aged 50 or older in good health and CMV-seropositive.

The chain has TRBV6-5 and TRBJ2-1; tentatively, D is TRBD2 (6 bases). The CDR3 totals 14 residues. Germline V gene lookup returns CDR1 MNHEY and CDR2 SVGAGI. V was clipped by 0 bases and J by 15 bases, with 18 bases between them. The DNA for the CDR3 is TGTGCCAGCAGTTACTCGGGGACTGGCGCTAGTCGGTTCTTC. This sequence encodes CASSYSGTGASRFF.

This chain uses TRBV2 with TRBJ2-7; D not resolved. The germline V gene encodes CDR1 SNHLY and CDR2 FYNNEI. This CDR3 spans 13 amino acids. The ends were cut back, 4 bases at V and 3 bases at J, with 10 bases in the middle. The CDR3 here is CASSARILYEQYF. DNA for the CDR3: TGTGCCAGCAGTGCCAGGATTCTCTACGAGCAGTACTTC.

Of note for this clone: One end of the junction does not line up with germline, which may come from a read error. As DNA, the CDR3 is TGTGCCAGCAGTGTAGCGGGGGAATTTCCAGATACGCAGTATTTT. Translating gives CASSVAGEFPDTQYF. V gene TRBV9 combines with J gene TRBJ2-3; 9 bases match TRBD2. Germline CDR1 reads SGDLS; CDR2 reads YYNGEE. The CDR3 runs to 15 residues.

This chain connects TRBV4-3 to TRBJ1-1; unclear D gene. The CDR3 loop spans 16 amino acids. CDR1 LGHNA and CDR2 YSLEER come from the germline V gene. V lost 0 bases and J 1 base, leaving 12 bases between the germline ends. The chain's CDR3 is CASSQDYGRKNTEAFF. The CDR3 nucleotides are TGCGCCAGCAGCCAAGATTACGGGAGAAAGAACACTGAAGCTTTCTTT.

CDR3 sequence (DNA): TGTGCCAGCGACAATGGACTTGGGGCCAACGTCCTGACTTTC. Its translation is CASDNGLGANVLTF. This rearrangement joins TRBV2 to TRBJ2-6; D perhaps matches TRBD2 (5 bases). V was shortened by 8 bases and J by 3 bases, with 11 bases between the two germline ends. The CDR3 extends over 14 amino acids. The germline V gene has CDR1 SNHLY and CDR2 FYNNEI.

This clone was seen more than once but under ten times. The V call is TRBV5-1, the J call TRBJ2-2; 8 bases are a match to TRBD2. The length of the CDR3 is 15 residues. Germline V gives CDR1 SGHRS, CDR2 YFSETQ. J gave up 4 bases and V 4 bases, and 6 bases lay outside the gene matches. The CDR3 here is CASSRLAGSTGELFF. The DNA of the CDR3 is TGCGCCAGCAGCCGGCTAGCGGGTTCCACCGGGGAGCTGTTTTTT.

This clone has a single count. The CDR3 nucleotides are TGTGCCAGCAGCTTAGCCGCCCAGGGGGGCAAAACAGATACGCAGTATTTT. Translation: CASSLAAQGGKTDTQYF. This chain connects TRBV11-3 to TRBJ2-3; weak D call: TRBD1 (7 bases). CDR1 is SGHNT, CDR2 YENEEA, per germline. CDR3 size: 17 residues. V lost 1 base and J 3 bases, leaving 17 bases between the germline ends.

J is TRBJ2-1 and V is TRBV7-3; TRBD1 matches at 8 bases. The CDR3 sequence is 17 residues long. V was pared by 2 bases and J by 4 bases, with 10 bases of the junction left unmatched. Germline V gene data show CDR1 as SGHTA and CDR2 as FQGTGA. The CDR3 coding sequence is TGTGCCAGCAGCTTACGTTTCCGGACAGGGCATTACAATGAGCAGTTCTTC. Amino acids: CASSLRFRTGHYNEQFF.

The rearrangement uses TRBV5-1 and TRBJ2-7, with 11 bases lining up with TRBD2. Germline CDR1 SGHRS, CDR2 YFSETQ. Trimming cost V 0 bases and J 7 bases; bases outside gene matches: 12. The length of the CDR3 is 17 residues. The CDR3 is CASSLELTSGVVREQYF. The CDR3 DNA sequence: TGCGCCAGCAGCTTGGAGTTGACTAGCGGGGTGGTGAGGGAGCAGTACTTC.

J is TRBJ2-7 and V is TRBV5-1; TRBD2 aligns across 8 bases. The V gene end was trimmed by 4 bases and the J gene end by 6 bases; junction bases not matched to a gene: 12. CDR3 size: 15 residues. The germline CDR1 and CDR2 sequences are SGHRS and YFSETQ. CDR3 nucleotide sequence: TGCGCCAGCAGCCCACAGCCCGGGACTAGAGCCGAGCAGTACTTC. As protein: CASSPQPGTRAEQYF.

This sequence joins TRBV7-9 and TRBJ1-1; tentatively, D is TRBD1 (5 bases). V lost 4 bases and J 7 bases, leaving 7 bases between the germline ends. Germline assignment: CDR1 SEHNR and CDR2 FQNEAQ (reference sequence). This CDR3 has 11 amino acids. CDR3 residues: CASSSGDEAFF. The DNA for the CDR3 is TGTGCCAGCAGCTCGGGGGATGAAGCTTTCTTT.

This clone came up a few times. The rearrangement joins TRBV7-3 to TRBJ2-3; no clear D gene. Germline V gene sequence: CDR1 SGHTA, CDR2 FQGTGA. The CDR3 has 13 amino acids. The V end was cut by 5 bases, the J end by 2 bases, with 8 bases between. The DNA of the CDR3 is TGTGCCAGCAGCCCCCAGGTCACAGATACGCAGTATTTT. It encodes CASSPQVTDTQYF.

The chain employs TRBV28 and TRBJ2-1, with 10 positions matching TRBD2. The V gene end was trimmed by 3 bases and the J gene end by 7 bases; junction bases not matched to a gene: 6. The CDR3 is made up of 15 amino acids. In germline, CDR1 is MDHEN, CDR2 SYDVKM. The CDR3 nucleotides read TGTGCCAGCAGTTTGACTAGCGGGTGGAGGAATGAGCAGTTCTTC. The encoded protein is CASSLTSGWRNEQFF. Full variable domain (outside the CDR3, taken from reference TRBV28 and TRBJ2-1): DVKVTQSSRYLVKRTGEKVFLECVQDMDHENMFWYRQDPGLGLRLIYFSYDVKMKEKGDIPEGYSVSREKKERFSLILESASTNQTSMYLCASSLTSGWRNEQFFGPGTRLTVL.

This chain links TRBV19 with TRBJ2-6, with D perhaps matching TRBD2 (5 bases). Germline CDR1 is LNHDA and CDR2 is SQIVND (reference sequence). This CDR3 region has 15 residues. The V end was cut by 3 bases, the J end by 2 bases, with 8 bases between. CDR3 in DNA: TGTGCCAGTAGTATTTCGGGAACTGGGGCCAACGTCCTGACTTTC. Amino acids: CASSISGTGANVLTF.

V is TRBV6-1 and J is TRBJ2-2; TRBD1 matches 9 bases. The CDR3 is 14 amino acids. V dropped 6 bases and J dropped 7; count of bases not matched to a gene: 6. The germline CDR1 and CDR2 sequences are MNHNS and SASEGT. The CDR3 sequence is CASSRTGAGGELFF. The CDR3 nucleotides read TGTGCCAGCAGCCGGACAGGGGCGGGCGGGGAGCTGTTTTTT.

Here the CDR3 DNA reads TGTGCCAGCAGCAGAAGTGGACAGGGGAACTATGGCTACACCTTC. This translates into CASSRSGQGNYGYTF. The chain carries TRBV7-8 and TRBJ1-2; 9 nucleotides agree with TRBD1. Germline CDR1 is SGHVS and CDR2 is FQNEAQ. The trim removed 5 bases at V and 2 bases at J, leaving 6 bases unmatched. The CDR3 extends over 15 amino acids.

In its sample, this clone was seen once. The chain couples TRBV29-1 to TRBJ1-2; perhaps TRBD1 as D (6 bases). This CDR3 has 15 residues. Between the trimmed V and J ends, which lost 8 bases and 2 bases, there was a span of 21 bases. From germline, CDR1 is SQVTM and CDR2 ANQGSEA. The CDR3 reads CSMRDTGTSNYGYTF. The CDR3 coding sequence is TGCAGCATGAGGGACACCGGGACGTCCAACTATGGCTACACCTTC. Drawing the rest from reference TRBV29-1 and TRBJ1-2, the complete variable domain is SAVISQKPSRDICQRGTSLTIQCQVDSQVTMMFWYRQQPGQSLTLIATANQGSEATYESGFVIDKFPISRPNLTFSTLTVSNMSPEDSSIYLCSMRDTGTSNYGYTFGSGTRLTVV.

The V and J genes are TRBV6-1 and TRBJ1-5; tentative D call: TRBD1 (6 bases). The CDR3 covers 14 residues. Germline-derived CDR1 and CDR2 are MNHNS and SASEGT. V was cut by 7 bases and J by 6 bases, with 16 bases left in between. CDR3 residues: CASNLRGGRQPQHF. The CDR3 DNA reads TGTGCCAGCAATCTCAGGGGAGGGCGTCAGCCCCAGCATTTT.

This clone appeared a few times. CDR3 amino acids: CAAGAGTGSIVEQFF. CDR3 nucleotide sequence: TGTGCCGCGGGAGCCGGGACAGGGTCCATCGTGGAGCAGTTCTTC. The chain employs TRBV10-3 and TRBJ2-1, with TRBD1 matching over 9 bases. The CDR3 is made up of 15 amino acids. Germline lookup yields CDR1 ENHRY and CDR2 SYGVKD. V shed 11 bases, J shed 10 bases, and the junction held 18 bases outside the gene matches.

The CDR3: CASSQFPEDTEAFF. The CDR3 DNA is TGTGCCAGCAGCCAATTCCCAGAGGACACTGAAGCTTTCTTT. The chain combines TRBV4-2 with TRBJ1-1; D gene unclear. V was shortened by 2 bases and J by 3 bases, with 10 bases between the two germline ends. Germline CDR1 and CDR2: LGHNA and YNFKEQ. The CDR3 spans 14 residues.

V gene TRBV30 combines with J gene TRBJ1-2; D is unresolved. V was trimmed by 3 bases and J by 2 bases, leaving 10 bases between them. The CDR3 totals 13 residues. From germline, CDR1 is GTSNPN and CDR2 SVGIG (reference sequence). The CDR3 region has the DNA TGTGCCTGGAGGGCTGAGGCAAACTATGGCTACACCTTC. It yields the protein CAWRAEANYGYTF.

This clone appeared once. J is TRBJ2-1 and V is TRBV4-3; 7 nucleotides agree with TRBD2. There are 16 residues in the CDR3. Germline V gives CDR1 LGHNA, CDR2 YSLEER. Trimming took 0 bases from V and 4 from J; bases not matched to a gene: 6. In DNA, the CDR3 is TGCGCCAGCAGCCAAGAAGCTAGCGGAGGGTACAATGAGCAGTTCTTC. Protein product: CASSQEASGGYNEQFF.

The rearrangement uses TRBV14 and TRBJ1-2, with D maybe TRBD1 (5 bases). The germline V and J ends were trimmed by 6 bases and 10 bases, with 18 bases remaining between them. This CDR3 is built from 13 residues. Per germline, CDR1 SGHDN and CDR2 FVKESK. CDR3 amino acids: CASRVQGGLDYTF. For the CDR3, the DNA is TGTGCCAGCAGGGTCCAGGGAGGGCTTGACTACACCTTC.

The rearrangement links TRBV30 to TRBJ2-7; 7 bases line up with TRBD1. CDR1 and CDR2 from the germline V gene are GTSNPN and SVGIG (reference sequence). With 0 bases clipped from V and 5 bases from J, the junction kept 7 bases outside the gene matches. This CDR3 has 14 residues. The CDR3 loop reads CAWSVDRVRDEQYF. The CDR3 nucleotides are TGTGCCTGGAGTGTAGACAGGGTGCGTGACGAGCAGTACTTC. Drawing the rest from reference TRBV30 and TRBJ2-7, the complete variable domain is SQTIHQWPATLVQPVGSPLSLECTVEGTSNPNLYWYRQAAGRGLQLLFYSVGIGQISSEVPQNLSASRPQDRQFILSSKKLLLSDSGFYLCAWSVDRVRDEQYFGPGTRLTVT.

The V and J genes are TRBV30 and TRBJ2-5, with 12 positions matching TRBD2. This CDR3 has 14 amino acids. Trimming cost V 5 bases and J 7 bases; bases outside gene matches: 8. Per the germline V gene, CDR1 is GTSNPN and CDR2 is SVGIG (reference sequence). Here the CDR3 reads CAWPFASGRGTQYF. CDR3 bases: TGTGCCTGGCCCTTTGCTAGCGGGAGGGGGACCCAGTACTTC.

The chain recombines TRBV2 with TRBJ2-5; 10 bases line up with TRBD1. V gave up 6 bases and J gave up 5 bases; unmatched junction bases: 6. Germline V gene lookup returns CDR1 SNHLY and CDR2 FYNNEI. The CDR3 is 14 residues long. The CDR3 loop reads CASRTGQGTETQYF. The CDR3 DNA is TGTGCCAGCAGGACGGGACAGGGGACGGAGACCCAGTACTTC.

The chain is built from TRBV5-1 and TRBJ2-5, with 8 bases aligning to TRBD1. The trim removed 3 bases at V and 4 bases at J, leaving 8 bases unmatched. Per germline, CDR1 SGHRS and CDR2 YFSETQ. The CDR3 is 15 residues long. DNA of the CDR3: TGCGCCAGCAGCTCGCCCGGACAGGGCCGAGAGACCCAGTACTTC. Protein: CASSSPGQGRETQYF.

The genes are TRBV21-1 and TRBJ1-1. TRBV21-1 is a known pseudogene. This CDR3 region has 14 residues. The CDR3 DNA is TGTGCCAGCAGGCAAAAGACGGGTCGCACTGAAGCTTTCTTT. As protein: CASRQKTGRTEAFF.

The gene calls are TRBV9 and TRBJ1-2; 8 bases map to TRBD1. In germline, CDR1 is SGDLS, CDR2 YYNGEE. The CDR3 sequence is 13 residues long. Unmatched junction bases numbered 6, after V lost 3 bases and J lost 8 bases. The CDR3: CASSERTGWGYTF. CDR3 sequence (DNA): TGTGCCAGCAGCGAGAGGACAGGGTGGGGCTACACCTTC.

This chain joins TRBV7-2 and TRBJ2-1, with TRBD1 identical over 8 bases. The CDR3 has 14 amino acids. V was clipped by 6 bases and J by 3 bases; unmatched bases: 4. CDR1 is SGHTA, CDR2 FQGNSA, per germline. CDR3 loop: CASSPDRGYNEQFF. For the CDR3, the DNA is TGTGCCAGCAGTCCCGACAGGGGCTACAATGAGCAGTTCTTC.

The rearrangement joins TRBV2 to TRBJ2-7; 7 bases line up with TRBD1. J lost 2 bases, V lost 5 bases, and 3 bases had no gene match. The CDR3 length is 13 residues. The germline V gene has CDR1 SNHLY and CDR2 FYNNEI. The CDR3 coding sequence is TGTGCCAGCAGTCTGGACAGGACCTACGAGCAGTACTTC. Protein: CASSLDRTYEQYF.